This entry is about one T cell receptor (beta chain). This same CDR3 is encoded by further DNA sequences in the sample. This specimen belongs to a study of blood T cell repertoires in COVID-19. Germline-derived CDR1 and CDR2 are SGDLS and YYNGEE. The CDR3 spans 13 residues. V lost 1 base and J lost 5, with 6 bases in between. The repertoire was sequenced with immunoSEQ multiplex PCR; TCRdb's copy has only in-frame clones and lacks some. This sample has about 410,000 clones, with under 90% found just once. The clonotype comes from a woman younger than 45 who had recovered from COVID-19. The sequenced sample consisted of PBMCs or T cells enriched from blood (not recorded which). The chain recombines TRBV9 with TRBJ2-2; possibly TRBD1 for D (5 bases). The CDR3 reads CASSVQGTGELFF. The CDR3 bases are TGTGCCAGCAGCGTACAGGGTACCGGGGAGCTGTTTTTT.